This T cell receptor beta chain was retrieved from a study of T-cell memory formation after mild COVID-19. Study-level results: Second-wave clones with a day 37 peak had unconfirmed SARS-CoV-2 specificity. Mainly in CM and EM were contracting CD4+ clones; CD8+ were in EMRA. Later expanders leaned toward CD4+, whereas clones contracting from day 15 to 85 were balanced CD4/CD8.

Germline values: CDR1 WNHNN, CDR2 SYGVQD (reference sequence). CDR3 length: 14 residues. The V end was cut by 3 bases, the J end by 0 bases, with 7 bases between. For this clonotype: The antigen is undetermined.

TCR alpha and TCR beta cDNA libraries carrying sample barcodes and UMIs came from 5'RACE with constant-segment primers. Using its own MiXCR run on the 5' RACE reads, TCRdb lists one record per CDR3 protein. The data contain some 350,000 distinct CDR3 sequences, about a sixth of them singletons. The TCR sequence derives from a man younger than 35 who had mild COVID-19 (a few samples of this study predate the infection). Cell type and time point are not known. Input material: PBMCs or a T cell subset sorted from them (not recorded which). This rearrangement joins TRBV10-1 to TRBJ2-3, with D unclear. Here the CDR3 DNA reads TGCGCCAGCAGTGATCCCGGCAGCACAGATACGCAGTATTTT. Translated: CASSDPGSTDTQYF.